This T cell receptor (beta chain) is drawn from a study of shared clonotypes between healthy human individuals. Only in-frame clones appear in the TCRdb table, and some are missing; sequencing was by immunoSEQ multiplex PCR. Here the sample spans about 460,000 clones, 70% to 80% being singletons. V was pared by 3 bases and J by 5 bases, with 12 bases between. Germline V gene data show CDR1 as GTSNPN and CDR2 as SVGIG (reference sequence). This CDR3 is 13 amino acids long. Sequenced: PBMCs. This clonotype was sampled from a middle-aged woman in good health. Some clones in this sample may be carry-over from other donors' samples. The V call is TRBV30, the J call TRBJ2-3; possibly TRBD1 for D (6 bases). The CDR3 sequence: CAWSAKGGDTQYF. As DNA, the CDR3 is TGTGCCTGGAGCGCCAAAGGGGGAGATACGCAGTATTTT.